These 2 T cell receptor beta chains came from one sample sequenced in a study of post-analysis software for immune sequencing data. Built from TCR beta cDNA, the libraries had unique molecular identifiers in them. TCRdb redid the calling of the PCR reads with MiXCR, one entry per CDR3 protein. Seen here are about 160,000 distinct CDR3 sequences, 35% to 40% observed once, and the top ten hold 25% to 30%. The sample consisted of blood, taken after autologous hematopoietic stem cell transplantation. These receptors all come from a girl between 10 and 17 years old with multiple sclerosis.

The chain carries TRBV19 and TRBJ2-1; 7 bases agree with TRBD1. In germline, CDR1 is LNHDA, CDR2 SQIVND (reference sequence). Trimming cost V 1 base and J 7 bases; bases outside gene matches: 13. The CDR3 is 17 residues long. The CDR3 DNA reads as TGTGCCAGTAGTATAGTTGAGGGGACAGTTTTTAGTAATGAGCAGTTCTTC. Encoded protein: CASSIVEGTVFSNEQFF.

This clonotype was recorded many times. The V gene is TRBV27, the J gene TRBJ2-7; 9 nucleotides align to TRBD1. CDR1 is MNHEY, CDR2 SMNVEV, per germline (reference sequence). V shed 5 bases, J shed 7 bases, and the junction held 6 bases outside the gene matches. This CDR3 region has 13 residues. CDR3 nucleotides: TGTGCCAGCAGTACCTCGACAGGGGGAGAGCAGTACTTC. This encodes CASSTSTGGEQYF.